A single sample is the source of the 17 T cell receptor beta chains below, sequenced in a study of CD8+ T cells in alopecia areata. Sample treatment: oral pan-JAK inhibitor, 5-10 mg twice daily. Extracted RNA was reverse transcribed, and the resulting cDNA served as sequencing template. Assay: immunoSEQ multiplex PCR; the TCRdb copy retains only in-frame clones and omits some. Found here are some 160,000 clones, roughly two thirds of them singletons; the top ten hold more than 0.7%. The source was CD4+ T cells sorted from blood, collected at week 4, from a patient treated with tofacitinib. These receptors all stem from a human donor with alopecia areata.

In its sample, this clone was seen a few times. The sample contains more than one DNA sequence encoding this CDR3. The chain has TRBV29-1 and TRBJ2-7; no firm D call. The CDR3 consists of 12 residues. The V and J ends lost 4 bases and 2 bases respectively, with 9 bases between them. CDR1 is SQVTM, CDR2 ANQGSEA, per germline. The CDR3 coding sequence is TGCAGCGTTGCCGGCACGGCCTACGAGCAGTACTTC. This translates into CSVAGTAYEQYF.

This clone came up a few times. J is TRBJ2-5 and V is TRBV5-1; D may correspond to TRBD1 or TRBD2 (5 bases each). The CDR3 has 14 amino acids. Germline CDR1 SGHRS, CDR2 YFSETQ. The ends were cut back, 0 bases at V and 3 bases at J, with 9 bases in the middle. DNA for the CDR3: TGCGCCAGCAGCTTGGGAGGGACGGAAGAGACCCAGTACTTC. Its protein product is CASSLGGTEETQYF.

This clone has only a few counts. This chain's CDR3 is CASSIVGRAGTEAFF. The CDR3 DNA reads as TGTGCCAGTAGTATAGTTGGCAGGGCCGGCACTGAAGCTTTCTTT. This chain joins TRBV19 and TRBJ1-1; maybe TRBD1 (5 bases). Trimming took 1 base from V and 4 from J, leaving 13 bases between them. Germline-derived CDR1 and CDR2 are LNHDA and SQIVND (reference sequence). The length of the CDR3 is 15 residues.

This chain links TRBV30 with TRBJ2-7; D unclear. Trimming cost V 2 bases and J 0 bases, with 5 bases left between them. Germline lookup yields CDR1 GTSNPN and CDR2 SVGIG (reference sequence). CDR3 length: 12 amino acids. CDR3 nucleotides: TGTGCCTGGAGTAAGAACTCCTACGAGCAGTACTTC. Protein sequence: CAWSKNSYEQYF.

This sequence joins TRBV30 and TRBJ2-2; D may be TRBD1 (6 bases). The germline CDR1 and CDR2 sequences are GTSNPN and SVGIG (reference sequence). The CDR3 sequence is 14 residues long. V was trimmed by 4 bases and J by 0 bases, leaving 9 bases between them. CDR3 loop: CAWTGTTNTGELFF. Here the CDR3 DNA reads TGTGCCTGGACAGGGACAACGAACACCGGGGAGCTGTTTTTT.

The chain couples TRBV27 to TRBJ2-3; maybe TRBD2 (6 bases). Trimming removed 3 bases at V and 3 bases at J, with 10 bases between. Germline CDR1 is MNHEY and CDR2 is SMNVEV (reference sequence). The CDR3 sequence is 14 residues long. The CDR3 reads CASSLGEATDTQYF. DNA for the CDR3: TGTGCCAGCAGTTTGGGGGAGGCGACAGATACGCAGTATTTT.

The CDR3 protein is CAISEGRGGETQYF. The CDR3 DNA reads TGTGCCATCAGCGAGGGTAGGGGCGGCGAGACCCAGTACTTC. The V and J genes are TRBV10-3 and TRBJ2-5; D possibly uses TRBD1 or TRBD2 (5 bases each). V lost 6 bases and J 5 bases, leaving 16 bases between the germline ends. Germline CDR1 ENHRY, CDR2 SYGVKD. The CDR3 sequence is 14 residues long.

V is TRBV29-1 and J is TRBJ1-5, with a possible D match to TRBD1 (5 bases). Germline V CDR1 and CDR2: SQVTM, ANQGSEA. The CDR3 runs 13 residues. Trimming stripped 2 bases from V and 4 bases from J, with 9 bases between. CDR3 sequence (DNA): TGCAGCGTTGAAAGACAGCGAAATCAGCCCCAGCATTTT. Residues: CSVERQRNQPQHF.

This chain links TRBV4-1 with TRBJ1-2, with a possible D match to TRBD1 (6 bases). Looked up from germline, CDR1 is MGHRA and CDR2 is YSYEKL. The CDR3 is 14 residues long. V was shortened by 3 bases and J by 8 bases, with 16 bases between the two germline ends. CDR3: CASSQVQGIRGYTF. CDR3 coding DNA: TGCGCCAGCAGCCAGGTCCAGGGGATTCGAGGCTACACCTTC.

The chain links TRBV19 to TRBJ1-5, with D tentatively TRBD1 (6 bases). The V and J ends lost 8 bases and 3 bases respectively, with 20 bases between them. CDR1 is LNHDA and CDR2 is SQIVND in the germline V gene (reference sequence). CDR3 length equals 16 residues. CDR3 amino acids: CASHPSEGGDNQPQHF. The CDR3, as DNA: TGTGCCAGTCACCCGTCAGAAGGGGGTGACAATCAGCCCCAGCATTTT.

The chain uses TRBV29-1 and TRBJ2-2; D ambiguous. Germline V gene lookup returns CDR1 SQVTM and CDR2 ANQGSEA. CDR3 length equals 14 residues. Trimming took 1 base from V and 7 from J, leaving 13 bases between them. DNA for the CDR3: TGCAGCGTTGAAGGGGATCCCGTTATCGGGGAGCTGTTTTTT. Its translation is CSVEGDPVIGELFF.

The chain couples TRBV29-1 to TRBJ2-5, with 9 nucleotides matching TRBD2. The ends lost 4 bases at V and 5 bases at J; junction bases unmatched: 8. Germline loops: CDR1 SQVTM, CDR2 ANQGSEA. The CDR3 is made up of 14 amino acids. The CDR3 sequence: CSVAGGGAQETQYF. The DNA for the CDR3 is TGCAGCGTTGCTGGCGGGGGGGCTCAGGAGACCCAGTACTTC.

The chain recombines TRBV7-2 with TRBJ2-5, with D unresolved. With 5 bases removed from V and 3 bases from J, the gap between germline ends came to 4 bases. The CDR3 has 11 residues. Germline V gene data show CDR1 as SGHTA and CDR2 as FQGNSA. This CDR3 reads CASSIEETQYF. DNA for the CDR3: TGTGCCAGCAGCATCGAAGAGACCCAGTACTTC.

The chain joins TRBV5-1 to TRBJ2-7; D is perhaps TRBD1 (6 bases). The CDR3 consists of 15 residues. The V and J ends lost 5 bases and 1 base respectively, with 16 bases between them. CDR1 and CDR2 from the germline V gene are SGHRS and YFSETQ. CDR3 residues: CASRPTGNPSYEQYF. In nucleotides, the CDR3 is TGCGCCAGCAGACCCACAGGGAACCCTTCCTACGAGCAGTACTTC.

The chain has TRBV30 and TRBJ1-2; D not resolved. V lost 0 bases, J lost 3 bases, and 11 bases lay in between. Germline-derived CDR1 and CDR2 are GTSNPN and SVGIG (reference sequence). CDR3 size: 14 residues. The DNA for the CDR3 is TGTGCCTGGAGTGTGGATCCCCTGGACTATGGCTACACCTTC. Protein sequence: CAWSVDPLDYGYTF.

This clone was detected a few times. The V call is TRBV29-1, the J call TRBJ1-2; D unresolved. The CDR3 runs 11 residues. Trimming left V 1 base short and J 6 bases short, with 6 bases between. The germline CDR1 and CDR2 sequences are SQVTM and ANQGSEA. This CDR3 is CSVEGYDGYTF. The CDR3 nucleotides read TGCAGCGTTGAAGGGTATGATGGCTACACCTTC.

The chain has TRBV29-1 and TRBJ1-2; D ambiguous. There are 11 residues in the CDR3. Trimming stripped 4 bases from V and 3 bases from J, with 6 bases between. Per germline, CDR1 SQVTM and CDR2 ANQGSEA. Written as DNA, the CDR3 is TGCAGCGTTGTCGCAGACTATGGCTACACCTTC. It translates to CSVVADYGYTF.